The subject of this entry is one TCR beta chain. Its antigen is undetermined. The V segment lost 6 bases and the J segment 5 bases; nucleotides outside the gene matches: 8. The germline CDR1 and CDR2 sequences are MNHEY and SVGEGT. CDR3 length equals 15 residues. A minimum of 7 million PBMCs was isolated per sample. Per sample, at least 5 micrograms of total RNA were extracted. This specimen comes from a study of blood T cells in healthy people across ages. Findings and limits, study-wide: When set beside aged donors, long-lived donors presented more naive CD4+ cells and higher diversity.

A second PCR, run for about 6 to 12 cycles, used a sample-barcoded 5' primer plus a J-beta primer mix. A tag from a template-switch adaptor with 12 random nucleotides marked each cDNA molecule. TCRdb analysed the 5' RACE reads with MiXCR anew, one entry per CDR3 protein. Of over 1,500,000 distinct CDR3 sequences in the sample, just under 50% were seen once. The sequence derives from a woman aged 40-49 years in good health. Input material: blood. The V call is TRBV6-2 or TRBV6-3, the J call TRBJ1-1, with 11 bases fitting TRBD1. Written as DNA, the CDR3 is TGTGCCAGCAGCCTGGGACAGGGGGTAGAGACTGAAGCTTTCTTT. Its translation is CASSLGQGVETEAFF.